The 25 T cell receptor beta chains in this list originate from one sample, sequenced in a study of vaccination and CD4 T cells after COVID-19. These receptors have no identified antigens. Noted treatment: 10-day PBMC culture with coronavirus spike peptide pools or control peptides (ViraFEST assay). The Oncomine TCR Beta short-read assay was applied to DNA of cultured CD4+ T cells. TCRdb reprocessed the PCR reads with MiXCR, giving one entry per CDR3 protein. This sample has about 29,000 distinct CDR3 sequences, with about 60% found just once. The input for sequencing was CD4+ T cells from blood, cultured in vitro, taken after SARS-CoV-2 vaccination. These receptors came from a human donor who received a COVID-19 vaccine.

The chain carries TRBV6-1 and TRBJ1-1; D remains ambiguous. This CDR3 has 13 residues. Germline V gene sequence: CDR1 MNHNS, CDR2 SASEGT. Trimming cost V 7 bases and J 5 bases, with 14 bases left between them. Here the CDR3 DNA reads TGTGCCAGCAATAAGCAAAGAGGGACTGAAGCTTTCTTT. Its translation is CASNKQRGTEAFF.

The DNA of the CDR3 is TGTGCCAGCAGCTTTAGGGGGGCCATTGATACGCAGTATTTT. The encoded protein is CASSFRGAIDTQYF. The chain carries TRBV7-2 and TRBJ2-3, with D perhaps being TRBD1 or TRBD2 (6 bases each). This CDR3 has 14 residues. Trimming removed 3 bases at V and 6 bases at J, with 13 bases between. Germline V gives CDR1 SGHTA, CDR2 FQGNSA. Full variable domain (outside the CDR3, taken from reference TRBV7-2 and TRBJ2-3): GAGVSQSPSNKVTEKGKDVELRCDPISGHTALYWYRQSLGQGLEFLIYFQGNSAPDKSGLPSDRFSAERTGGSVSTLTIQRTQQEDSAVYLCASSFRGAIDTQYFGPGTRLTVL.

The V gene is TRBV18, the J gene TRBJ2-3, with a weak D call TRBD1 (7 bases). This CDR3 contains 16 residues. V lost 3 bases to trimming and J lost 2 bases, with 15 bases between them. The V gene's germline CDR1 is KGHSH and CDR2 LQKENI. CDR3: CASSPASRGDTDTQYF. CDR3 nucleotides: TGTGCCAGCTCACCCGCTAGCAGGGGGGACACAGATACGCAGTATTTT.

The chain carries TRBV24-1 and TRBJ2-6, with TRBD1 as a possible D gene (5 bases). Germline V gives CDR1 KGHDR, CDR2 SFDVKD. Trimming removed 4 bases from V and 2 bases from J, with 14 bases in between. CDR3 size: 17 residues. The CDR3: CATSDPPGFAGANVLTF. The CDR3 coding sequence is TGTGCCACCAGTGACCCCCCAGGGTTCGCTGGGGCCAACGTCCTGACTTTC.

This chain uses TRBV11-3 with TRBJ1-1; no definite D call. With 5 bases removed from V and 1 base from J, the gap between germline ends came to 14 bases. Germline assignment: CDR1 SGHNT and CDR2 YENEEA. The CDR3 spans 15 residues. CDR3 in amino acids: CASSPGFGENTEAFF. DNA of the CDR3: TGTGCCAGCAGCCCTGGTTTCGGAGAGAACACTGAAGCTTTCTTT.

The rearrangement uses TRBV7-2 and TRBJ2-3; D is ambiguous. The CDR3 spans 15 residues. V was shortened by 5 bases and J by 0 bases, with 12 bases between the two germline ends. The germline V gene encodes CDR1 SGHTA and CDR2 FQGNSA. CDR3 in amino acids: CASSAQRPSTDTQYF. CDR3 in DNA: TGTGCCAGCAGCGCACAGCGTCCTAGCACAGATACGCAGTATTTT.

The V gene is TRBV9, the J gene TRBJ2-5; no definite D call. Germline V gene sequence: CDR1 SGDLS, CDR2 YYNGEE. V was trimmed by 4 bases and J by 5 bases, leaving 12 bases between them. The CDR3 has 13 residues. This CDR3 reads CASSTLEGETQYF. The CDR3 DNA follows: TGTGCCAGCAGCACCCTCGAAGGGGAGACCCAGTACTTC.

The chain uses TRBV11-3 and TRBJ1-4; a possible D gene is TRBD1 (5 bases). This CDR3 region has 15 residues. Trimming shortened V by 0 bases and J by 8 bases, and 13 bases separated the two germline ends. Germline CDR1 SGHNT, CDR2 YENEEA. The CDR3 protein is CASSLESREGEKLFF. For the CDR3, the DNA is TGTGCCAGCAGCTTAGAGAGCAGGGAGGGCGAAAAACTGTTTTTT.

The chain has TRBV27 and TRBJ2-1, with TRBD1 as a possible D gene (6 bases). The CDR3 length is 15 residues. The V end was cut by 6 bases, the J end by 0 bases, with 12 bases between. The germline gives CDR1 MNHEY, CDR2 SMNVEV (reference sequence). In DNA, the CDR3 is TGTGCCAGCAGCCGGACAGCCAGCTCCTACAATGAGCAGTTCTTC. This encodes CASSRTASSYNEQFF.

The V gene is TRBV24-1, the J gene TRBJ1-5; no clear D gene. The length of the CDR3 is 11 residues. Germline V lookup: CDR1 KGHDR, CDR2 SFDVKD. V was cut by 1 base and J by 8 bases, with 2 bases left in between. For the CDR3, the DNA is TGTGCCACCAGTGATTTCGAGCCCCAGCATTTT. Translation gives CATSDFEPQHF.

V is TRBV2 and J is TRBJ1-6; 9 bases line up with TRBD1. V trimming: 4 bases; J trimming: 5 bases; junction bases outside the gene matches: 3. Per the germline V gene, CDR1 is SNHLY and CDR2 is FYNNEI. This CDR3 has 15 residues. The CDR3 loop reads CASSVRTGDNSPLHF. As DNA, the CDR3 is TGTGCCAGCAGTGTTCGGACAGGGGATAATTCACCCCTCCACTTT.

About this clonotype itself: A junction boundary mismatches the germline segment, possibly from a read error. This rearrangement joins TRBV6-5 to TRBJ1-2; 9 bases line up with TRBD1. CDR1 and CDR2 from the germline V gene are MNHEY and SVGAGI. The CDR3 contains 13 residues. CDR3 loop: CASSYSSAGQGSF. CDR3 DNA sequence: TGTGCCAGCAGTTACTCGAGTGCGGGACAGGGAAGTTTC.

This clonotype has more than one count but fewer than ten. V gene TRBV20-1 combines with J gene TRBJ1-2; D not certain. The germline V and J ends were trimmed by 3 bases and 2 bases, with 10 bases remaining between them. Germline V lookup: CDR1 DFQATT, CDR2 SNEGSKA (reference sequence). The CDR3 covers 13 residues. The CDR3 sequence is CSARVGSNYGYTF. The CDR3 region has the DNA TGCAGTGCTAGGGTAGGGTCAAACTATGGCTACACCTTC.

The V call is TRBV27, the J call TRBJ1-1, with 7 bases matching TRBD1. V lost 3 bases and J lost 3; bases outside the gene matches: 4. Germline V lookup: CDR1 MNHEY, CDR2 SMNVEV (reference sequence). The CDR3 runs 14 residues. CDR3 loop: CASSFSRGDTEAFF. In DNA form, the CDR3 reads TGTGCCAGCAGTTTCAGCAGGGGGGACACTGAAGCTTTCTTT.

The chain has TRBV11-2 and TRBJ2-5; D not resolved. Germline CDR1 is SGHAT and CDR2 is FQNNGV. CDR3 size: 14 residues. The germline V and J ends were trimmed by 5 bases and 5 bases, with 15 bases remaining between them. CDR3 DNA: TGTGCCAGCAGCCCTATTGCGGTTCGGGAGACCCAGTACTTC. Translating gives CASSPIAVRETQYF.

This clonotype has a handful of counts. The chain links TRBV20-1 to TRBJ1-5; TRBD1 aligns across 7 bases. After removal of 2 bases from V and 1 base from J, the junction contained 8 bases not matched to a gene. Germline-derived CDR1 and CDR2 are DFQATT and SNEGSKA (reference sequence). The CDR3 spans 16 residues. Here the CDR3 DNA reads TGCAGTGCTAGATCCCCCGAGACAGGGAGCAATCAGCCCCAGCATTTT. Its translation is CSARSPETGSNQPQHF.

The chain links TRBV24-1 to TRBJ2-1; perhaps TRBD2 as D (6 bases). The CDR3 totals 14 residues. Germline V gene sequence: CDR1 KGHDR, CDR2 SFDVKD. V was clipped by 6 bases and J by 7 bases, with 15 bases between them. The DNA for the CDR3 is TGTGCCACCAGTCTAGCAGCGGGTCGGAATGAGCAGTTCTTC. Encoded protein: CATSLAAGRNEQFF.

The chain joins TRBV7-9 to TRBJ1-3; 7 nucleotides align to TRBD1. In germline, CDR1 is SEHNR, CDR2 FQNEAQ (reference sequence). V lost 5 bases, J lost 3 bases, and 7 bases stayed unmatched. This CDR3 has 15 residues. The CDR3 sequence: CASSQTGLNGNTIYF. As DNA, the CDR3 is TGTGCCAGCAGCCAGACAGGGCTAAATGGAAACACCATATATTTT.

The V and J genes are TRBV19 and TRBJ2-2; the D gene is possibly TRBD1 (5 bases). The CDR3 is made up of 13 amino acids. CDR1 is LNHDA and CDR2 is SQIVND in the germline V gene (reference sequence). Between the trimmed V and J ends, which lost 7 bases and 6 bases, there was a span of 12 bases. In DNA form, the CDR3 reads TGTGCCAGTACTGCAGGGTATGCCGGGGAGCTGTTTTTT. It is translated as CASTAGYAGELFF.

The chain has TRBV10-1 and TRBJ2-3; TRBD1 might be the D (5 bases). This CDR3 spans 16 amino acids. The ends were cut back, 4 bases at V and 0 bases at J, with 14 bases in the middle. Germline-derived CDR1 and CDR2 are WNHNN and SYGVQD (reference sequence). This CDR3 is CASSGPDSPSTDTQYF. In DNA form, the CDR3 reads TGCGCCAGCAGTGGTCCCGACAGTCCCAGCACAGATACGCAGTATTTT.

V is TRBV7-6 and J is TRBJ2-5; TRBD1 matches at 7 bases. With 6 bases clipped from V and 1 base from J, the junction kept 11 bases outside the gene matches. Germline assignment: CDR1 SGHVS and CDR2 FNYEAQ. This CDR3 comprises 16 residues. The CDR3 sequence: CASSPFGTAIQETQYF. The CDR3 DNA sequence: TGTGCCAGCAGTCCCTTCGGGACAGCGATCCAAGAGACCCAGTACTTC.

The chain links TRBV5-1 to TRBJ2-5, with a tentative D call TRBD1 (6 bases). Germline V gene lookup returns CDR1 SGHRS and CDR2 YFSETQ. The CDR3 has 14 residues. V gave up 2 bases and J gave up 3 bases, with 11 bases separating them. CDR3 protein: CASSLGGTEETQYF. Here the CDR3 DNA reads TGCGCCAGCAGCTTAGGGGGAACAGAAGAGACCCAGTACTTC.

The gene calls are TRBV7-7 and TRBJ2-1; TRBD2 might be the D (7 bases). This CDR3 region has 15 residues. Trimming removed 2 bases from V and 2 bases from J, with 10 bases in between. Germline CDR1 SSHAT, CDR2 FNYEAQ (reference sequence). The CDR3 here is CASSLRRGPYNEQFF. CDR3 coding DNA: TGTGCCAGCAGCTTACGGCGGGGGCCCTACAATGAGCAGTTCTTC.

As DNA, the CDR3 is TGTGCCAGCAGCCGACAGGGTTTTATGGCCCAGTACTTC. Residues: CASSRQGFMAQYF. This chain connects TRBV14 to TRBJ2-5; 7 nucleotides line up with TRBD1. CDR1 and CDR2 (germline): SGHDN, FVKESK. This CDR3 has 13 residues. V lost 4 bases and J lost 9; bases outside the gene matches: 8.

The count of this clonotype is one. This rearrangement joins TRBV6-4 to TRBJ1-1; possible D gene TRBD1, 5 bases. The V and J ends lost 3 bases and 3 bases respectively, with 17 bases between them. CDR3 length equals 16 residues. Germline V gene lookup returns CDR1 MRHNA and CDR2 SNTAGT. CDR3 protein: CASSEVVQGWDTEAFF. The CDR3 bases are TGTGCCAGCAGTGAAGTAGTTCAGGGCTGGGACACTGAAGCTTTCTTT.